These T cell receptor beta chains were read from a single sample in a study of T-cell memory formation after mild COVID-19. TCRdb independently ran MiXCR on the 5' RACE reads; one entry per CDR3 protein. The sample has 540,000 or so distinct CDR3 sequences; 20% are singletons. What was sequenced was PBMCs or a T cell subset sorted from them (not recorded which). The receptor source for this set is an adult woman who had mild COVID-19 (a few samples of this study predate the infection). Cell type and time point are not known. The CDR3 runs from the conserved cysteine through the conserved F or W. The D gene is left open where the match is weak. Not every row has a clone size; where given, it reads once, few, many or a size class.

J gene,clone size,D gene,V gene,CDR3 protein,CDR3 DNA
TRBJ2-7,few,-,TRBV19,CASRQLADPFYEQYF,TGTGCCAGTAGGCAATTAGCGGACCCCTTTTACGAGCAGTACTTC
TRBJ2-5,many,TRBD2,TRBV7-2,CASSLAGAGETQYF,TGCGCCAGCAGCTTAGCGGGGGCGGGAGAGACCCAGTACTTC
TRBJ2-5,few,TRBD2,TRBV12-3/TRBV12-4,CASSSRGGLETQYF,TGTGCCAGCAGTTCCCGGGGGGGCCTAGAGACCCAGTACTTC
TRBJ2-2,few,-,TRBV11-3,CASSKDPANTGELFF,TGTGCCAGCAGCAAGGACCCTGCGAACACCGGGGAGCTGTTTTTT
TRBJ2-7,few,-,TRBV23-1,CASSQMNILEQYF,TGCGCCAGCAGTCAAATGAACATCCTCGAGCAGTACTTC
TRBJ2-5,-,-,TRBV18,CASSPRIKGADQYF,TGTGCCAGCTCACCACGGATAAAGGGAGCAGACCAGTACTTC
TRBJ2-3,-,-,TRBV29-1,CGGGPLDTQYF,TGCGGGGGGGGGCCCCTAGATACGCAGTATTTT
TRBJ2-7,few,-,TRBV4-2,CASSQRFGRLYEQYF,TGTGCCAGCAGCCAACGATTCGGCAGGCTATACGAGCAGTACTTC
TRBJ2-3,-,TRBD2,TRBV12-3/TRBV12-4,CASSFFLAGADTQYF,TGTGCCAGCAGCTTCTTCCTAGCGGGTGCAGATACGCAGTATTTT
TRBJ2-2,-,-,TRBV24-1,CATSDLKITEGYTGELFF,TGTGCCACCAGTGATTTAAAAATCACGGAGGGATACACCGGGGAGCTGTTTTTT
TRBJ2-7,-,-,TRBV14,CASSQDKGHTYEQYF,TGTGCCAGCAGCCAAGATAAGGGACACACCTACGAGCAGTACTTC
TRBJ2-7,-,TRBD2,TRBV15,CATSSIAGGSYEQYF,TGTGCCACCAGCAGCATAGCGGGAGGTTCCTACGAGCAGTACTTC
TRBJ2-5,few,TRBD2,TRBV15,CATSTLAAGAWETQYF,TGTGCCACCAGCACCCTAGCGGCGGGAGCTTGGGAGACCCAGTACTTC
TRBJ2-5,few,-,TRBV5-1,CASRVRRGQETQYF,TGCGCCAGCAGAGTAAGGCGGGGACAAGAGACCCAGTACTTC
TRBJ2-5,-,-,TRBV29-1,CSVEFRTYQETQYF,TGCAGCGTTGAATTTAGGACCTACCAAGAGACCCAGTACTTC
TRBJ1-2,few,-,TRBV2,CASRVNVWGNYGYTF,TGTGCCAGCAGGGTTAACGTTTGGGGAAACTATGGCTACACCTTC
TRBJ2-2,-,TRBD1,TRBV9,CASSVPRGRANTGELFF,TGTGCCAGCAGCGTCCCCAGGGGGCGAGCGAACACCGGGGAGCTGTTTTTT
TRBJ2-2,few,-,TRBV12-3/TRBV12-4,CASSPEYGTGELFF,TGTGCCAGCAGTCCTGAGTATGGCACCGGGGAGCTGTTTTTT
TRBJ2-1,-,-,TRBV12-5,CASGLPQNDSQQFF,TGTGCTAGTGGTTTGCCCCAAAATGACTCTCAACAGTTCTTC
TRBJ2-3,few,-,TRBV5-1,CASSLAERTTDTQYF,TGCGCCAGCAGCTTGGCCGAGCGGACCACAGATACGCAGTATTTT
TRBJ2-7,many,TRBD2,TRBV20-1,CSAISGGLSYEQYF,TGCAGTGCTATCAGCGGGGGCCTCTCCTACGAGCAGTACTTC
TRBJ2-3,-,-,TRBV20-1,CSRGQGLRTDTQYF,TGCAGTCGAGGGCAGGGTCTTCGCACAGATACGCAGTATTTT
TRBJ2-1,-,-,TRBV20-1,CSARDSAYNEQFF,TGCAGTGCTAGAGACTCAGCCTACAATGAGCAGTTCTTC
TRBJ1-5,-,-,TRBV7-9,CASSAGQVNQPQHF,TGTGCCAGCAGCGCGGGACAAGTAAATCAGCCCCAGCATTTT
TRBJ2-1,few,-,TRBV20-1,CSVTERGWYNEQFF,TGCAGTGTTACGGAAAGGGGGTGGTACAATGAGCAGTTCTTC